Included here is one TCR beta chain sequence, with context. No antigen is known for it. No base qualities exist here, and no much larger clone lies one base off it. Including the terminal cysteine and phenylalanine, the CDR3 comprises 16 residues. Only CDR3 DNA is held: 48 bases, read in frame from base 1. Looking up the germline V gene yields CDR1 MDHEN and CDR2 SYDVKM. For this chain, trimming is 5 bases at the V end and 4 bases at the J end, and the number of junction bases without a gene match is 8. Interpreted using the paper, the time point label stands for: pre-reinfection, 55 to 20 weeks before reinfection detection. Sorted cells were sequenced directly ex vivo, with no in vitro expansion before TCR sequencing. The donors were people who inject drugs and were enrolled in Canada's Montreal Acute Hepatitis C Cohort Study (HEPCO). As controls, total naive CD8 T cells were sorted as viable CD3+ CD8+ CD45RO- cells from a couple of donors at all three reinfection time points. Before sorting, cryopreserved peripheral blood mononuclear cells were thawed, and CD8 T cells were purified from the thawed cells. The MACS CD8+ T cell Isolation Kit was used to enrich CD8 T cells through negative selection. A BD FACSAria II sorter with FACSDiva software was used for cell sorting, and FlowJo was used for data analysis.

This sample stems from a study of memory CD8 T cells in hepatitis C reinfection (dated by TCRdb to about 2017). Looking at the study overall: Two consecutive HCV infections were spontaneously resolved by three donors, whereas a primary infection was cleared by two donors who then became chronically infected after reinfection. HCV reinfection was defined by a positive HCV RNA test following two negative tests taken at least 60 days apart. Samples from before reinfection were taken anywhere from 55 to 20 weeks prior to reinfection being detected. In four to six donors, the study followed the TCR beta repertoire of virus-specific CD8 T cells over time through an HCV reinfection episode. Several reinfection cases with stored pre-reinfection samples were identified between the late 2000s and the early 2010s. In the reinfection study, participants with a resolved prior HCV infection were followed up every 3 months. Broad study findings and their caveats: Because only four or five donors were included, definitive conclusions about public clonotypes linked to secondary clearance were beyond the reach of the study.

Library preparation employed the immunoSEQ multiplex PCR assay. Genomic DNA was pulled from the sorted cells, and the automated high-throughput method of Adaptive Biotechnologies was used to sequence the TCR beta V, D and J regions. A two-step, bias-controlled multiplex PCR was used to amplify the CDR3 regions. Amplified TCR beta libraries were sequenced on an Illumina instrument. In the authors' own workflow: Demultiplexed reads were processed to reduce amplification and sequencing bias, and CDR3 sequences were assigned to gene families using the IMGT database. Repertoire data were analyzed with ImmunoSEQ software version 2.0. Clonotype lists were filtered to remove out-of-frame sequences and sequences containing stop codons in the CDR3. Clonotypes with a frequency below 0.01% were excluded because such low-frequency clonotypes corresponded to less than one cell. Richness was calculated by dividing observed richness by the number of input cells, and evenness was calculated by dividing Shannon entropy by the log of observed richness. To measure repertoire diversity and how similar the repertoire was between time points, Simpson diversity and Morisita-Horn overlap indices were applied. Each clonotype was placed into one of four groups: dominant (>1%), sub-dominant (0.5-0.99%), low abundance (0.1-0.49%) or lowest abundance (<0.1%). For the germline index, total nucleotide additions were subtracted from total CDR3 length, and that difference was then divided by total CDR3 length. The table comes from immuneACCESS by way of TCRdb, which keeps in-frame sequences with V and J called. Part of the clones is missing from these tables; in studies checked, under half for an unresolved V gene and the rest for unknown reasons. V, J and clone size derive from that table, while D and trimming were established from the DNA sequence. For this sample there are more than 45,000 clones; about 90% appear just once. 0.9% to 1.1% of the sample goes to the ten largest clones.

This sequence was found in a man younger than 35 with hepatitis C virus infection. Sequenced sample: naive CD8+ T cells sorted from blood. This specimen's cell subset or site label, interpreted: total naive CD8+CD45RO- T cells. This chain joins TRBV28 to TRBJ2-2; 9 nucleotides in the junction match TRBD1. The nucleotides read TGTGCCAGCAGTCTCCGGGACAGGGAGGCCACCGGGGAGCTGTTTTTT. It encodes CASSLRDREATGELFF.